This T cell receptor (beta chain) originates from a study of T-cell reconstitution after alpha-beta-depleted transplantation in children (dated by TCRdb to about 2016). Broadly, across the study: Using TCR repertoire profiling, the study quantitatively followed how T-cell immune reconstitution unfolded in children after TCRalphabeta/CD19-depleted allogeneic hematopoietic cell transplantation. Summary of the overall study and its limitations: In some patients, the high TCRbeta diversity seen at day 60 was put down to recipient T cells and intrathymic progenitors that had survived conditioning. The apparently early recovery of alphabetaT-cell counts about two months after transplant reportedly depended on only several hundred rapidly expanded clones that came from non-depleted graft cells. The frequencies of hyperexpanded clones fell over the following months, and after one year, T-cell counts and TCRbeta diversity were mostly attributed to newly produced T cells.

In its sample, this clonotype was seen many times. This receptor's antigen is unknown. No base quality information exists; no much larger clone differs at one position. Libraries were made using PCR. The reads were generated on an Illumina HiSeq 2500. TCR libraries were prepared with molecular barcoding, using unique molecular identifiers to normalize TCRbeta repertoire quantification. The public reads were reprocessed in TCRdb via fastp at Q25 and MiXCR, keeping in-frame beta chains. One record per CDR3 amino acid sequence lists the most common genes and DNA. The sample contains hundreds of thousands of distinct CDR3 sequences, 16% of them found a single time. Around 28% of the sample rests with the top ten. Reading from cysteine to phenylalanine, the CDR3 counts 15 amino acids. The only DNA kept is the CDR3, 45 bases in frame from the first base. Trimming takes 7 bases from V and 9 bases from J, and the germline ends sit 22 bases apart. CDR1 MDHEN and CDR2 SYDVKM are derived from the germline V gene.

What the treatment or condition label conveys for this sample: allogeneic hematopoietic cell transplantation with graft depleted of TCRalphabeta T cells and CD19 B cells. TCRalphabeta/CD19-depleted allogeneic hematopoietic cell grafts were given to the transplant recipients, all of whom were children. Sequencing used PBMCs, mostly from graft donor cells, obtained 360 days after TCRalphabeta/CD19-depleted stem cell transplant. The TCR comes from a boy younger than two who had a stem cell transplant for Wiskott-Aldrich syndrome, so the T cells may come from the graft donor. The V gene is TRBV28 and the J gene is TRBJ2-1; the D gene is perhaps TRBD2, from 5 matching bases. CDR3 region: CASMRRHGLTGEQFF. The nucleotide sequence is TGTGCCAGCATGAGGAGGCATGGCCTCACGGGTGAGCAGTTCTTC.